This passage covers 26 T cell receptor beta chains from one sample sequenced in a study of identical twins. TCRdb analysed the 5' RACE reads with MiXCR anew, one entry per CDR3 protein. The repertoire has around 1.7 million distinct CDR3 sequences, under 35% of them found once; the top ten carry roughly 0.3%. Sequenced sample: cord blood. The receptors were sampled from a newborn girl in good health.

This clonotype was seen only a few times. The chain is built from TRBV24-1 and TRBJ2-1, with no clear D. V was shortened by 6 bases and J by 5 bases, with 13 bases between the two germline ends. The CDR3 runs 14 residues. The germline V gene encodes CDR1 KGHDR and CDR2 SFDVKD. For the CDR3, the DNA is TGTGCCACCAGTCGGGCGGCCGGCCACAATGAGCAGTTCTTC. Its translation is CATSRAAGHNEQFF.

V is TRBV20-1 and J is TRBJ2-5; TRBD1 aligns across 10 bases. The J call may be incorrect, as the DNA end agrees better with TRBJ2-7. The CDR3 is 13 residues long. Germline V lookup: CDR1 DFQATT, CDR2 SNEGSKA (reference sequence). In DNA, the CDR3 is TGCAGTGCGAAGACAGGGGGCAAGAACGAGCAGTACTTC. Amino acid sequence: CSAKTGGKNEQYF.

A few counts support this clonotype. V usage is TRBV4-1 and J usage is TRBJ1-6, with TRBD1 identical over 8 bases. The CDR3 spans 13 residues. Germline V gene sequence: CDR1 MGHRA, CDR2 YSYEKL. V trimming: 7 bases; J trimming: 10 bases; junction bases outside the gene matches: 6. CDR3 region: CASKRTGTSPLHF. DNA of the CDR3: TGCGCCAGCAAAAGGACAGGGACCTCACCCCTCCACTTT.

The rearrangement joins TRBV28 to TRBJ1-6, with D perhaps TRBD1 (6 bases). Germline V gene data show CDR1 as MDHEN and CDR2 as SYDVKM. With 5 bases removed from V and 8 bases from J, the gap between germline ends came to 16 bases. The CDR3 is made up of 15 amino acids. The CDR3 here is CASSPLRGRDSPLHF. Here the CDR3 DNA reads TGTGCCAGCAGTCCGTTGCGGGGGCGGGATTCACCCCTCCACTTT.

The V call is TRBV24-1, the J call TRBJ2-4, with TRBD1 matching 9 bases. The J call is doubtful: the DNA matches TRBJ2-5 better. The CDR3 sequence is 15 residues long. The germline CDR1 and CDR2 sequences are KGHDR and SFDVKD. Here the CDR3 DNA reads TGTGCCACCAGTGATAACAGGGGGCCGGTCGGGACCCAGTACTTC. Encoded protein: CATSDNRGPVGTQYF.

This clonotype has more than one count but fewer than ten. V gene TRBV5-6 combines with J gene TRBJ2-1; TRBD2 aligns across 16 bases. Germline CDR1 SGHDT, CDR2 YYEEEE. The CDR3 spans 18 residues. V shed 4 bases and J 1 base; nucleotides not matched to a gene: 5. The CDR3 DNA is TGTGCCAGCAGCCCAGGGACTAGCGGGAGGGCTTCCTACAATGAGCAGTTCTTC. Translation gives CASSPGTSGRASYNEQFF. Full variable domain (outside the CDR3, taken from reference TRBV5-6 and TRBJ2-1): DAGVTQSPTHLIKTRGQQVTLRCSPKSGHDTVSWYQQALGQGPQFIFQYYEEEERQRGNFPDRFSGHQFPNYSSELNVNALLLGDSALYLCASSPGTSGRASYNEQFFGPGTRLTVL.

The CDR3 is CASSKKGTGGNEQFF. The CDR3 DNA reads as TGTGCCAGCAGCAAAAAGGGGACGGGGGGCAATGAGCAGTTCTTC. The chain joins TRBV21-1 to TRBJ2-1; the table gives TRBD1 as D, unverified against the DNA. TRBV21-1 is flagged as a pseudogene. CDR3 length: 15 residues.

The chain employs TRBV29-1 and TRBJ1-1, with 7 nucleotides matching TRBD1. CDR1 SQVTM and CDR2 ANQGSEA come from the germline V gene. V lost 0 bases and J lost 1; bases outside the gene matches: 8. The CDR3 consists of 16 residues. CDR3 region: CSVEDLRGTANTEAFF. The DNA of the CDR3 is TGCAGCGTTGAAGATCTTCGAGGGACAGCGAACACTGAAGCTTTCTTT.

With regard to this clonotype: One end of the junction is discordant with germline, which a read error may explain. This chain links TRBV12-3 or TRBV12-4 with TRBJ2-7; D is unclear. The CDR3 contains 15 residues. CDR3 sequence: CASSLQARSSCEQYF. The DNA of the CDR3 is TGTGCCAGCAGCCTGCAGGCGAGGAGCTCCTGCGAGCAGTACTTC.

This clonotype was counted at least ten times. The chain carries TRBV2 and TRBJ2-7, with unresolved D. V was pared by 8 bases and J by 0 bases, with 5 bases between. CDR3 length equals 11 residues. Germline V gene lookup returns CDR1 SNHLY and CDR2 FYNNEI. This CDR3 reads CASQYSYEQYF. The CDR3 DNA reads as TGTGCCAGCCAGTACTCCTACGAGCAGTACTTC. Combining the CDR3 with reference TRBV2 and TRBJ2-7 gives the whole variable domain EPEVTQTPSHQVTQMGQEVILRCVPISNHLYFYWYRQILGQKVEFLVSFYNNEISEKSEIFDDQFSVERPDGSNFTLKIRSTKLEDSAMYFCASQYSYEQYFGPGTRLTVT.

In regard to this clonotype: It may be a read error: a sequence one base away is much more abundant. CDR3 region: CACSLTRGSYNSPLHF. DNA of the CDR3: TGTGCCTGCAGTTTAACCAGGGGCTCCTATAATTCACCCCTCCACTTT. The chain uses TRBV27 and TRBJ1-6; TRBD1 might be the D (6 bases). CDR1 is MNHEY, CDR2 SMNVEV, per germline (reference sequence). This CDR3 comprises 16 residues.

The V gene is TRBV6-1, the J gene TRBJ2-3; D ambiguous. The CDR3 covers 14 residues. V was clipped by 3 bases and J by 7 bases, with 14 bases between them. Germline-derived CDR1 and CDR2 are MNHNS and SASEGT. The CDR3 DNA follows: TGTGCCAGCAGTGAGATGCAGGCTATATATACGCAGTATTTT. It specifies CASSEMQAIYTQYF.

The chain links TRBV20-1 to TRBJ2-5; 9 bases fit TRBD1. This CDR3 comprises 14 residues. V was clipped by 2 bases and J by 1 base; unmatched bases: 2. The germline V gene has CDR1 DFQATT and CDR2 SNEGSKA (reference sequence). The CDR3 bases are TGCAGTGCTAGACACAGGGGGCCCCAAGAGACCCAGTACTTC. It encodes CSARHRGPQETQYF.

The table lists this clonotype with a few counts. This chain uses TRBV12-3 or TRBV12-4 with TRBJ2-3; D might be TRBD2 (5 bases). The CDR3 has 15 amino acids. V was trimmed by 2 bases and J by 0 bases, leaving 9 bases between them. The CDR3, as DNA: TGTGCCAGCAGTTTAAGCACGGGGAGCACAGATACGCAGTATTTT. This encodes CASSLSTGSTDTQYF.

The gene calls are TRBV27 and TRBJ2-3; 9 bases fit TRBD1. Germline V gene data show CDR1 as MNHEY and CDR2 as SMNVEV (reference sequence). The V and J ends lost 3 bases and 2 bases, in that order; junction bases with no gene match: 9. The CDR3 is 17 amino acids. The chain's CDR3 is CASSFTGGRGSTDTQYF. As DNA, the CDR3 is TGTGCCAGCAGTTTTACAGGGGGCAGGGGCTCCACAGATACGCAGTATTTT.

The sample holds a few counts of this clonotype. This chain uses TRBV20-1 with TRBJ2-3, with D uncertain. In germline, CDR1 is DFQATT, CDR2 SNEGSKA (reference sequence). The CDR3 spans 11 residues. V was clipped by 3 bases and J by 6 bases, with 7 bases between them. The chain's CDR3 is CSASKWDTQYF. DNA for the CDR3: TGCAGTGCTAGTAAATGGGATACGCAGTATTTT.

This clonotype was detected ten times or more. This chain joins TRBV20-1 and TRBJ2-1; 12 nucleotides align to TRBD2. Per the germline V gene, CDR1 is DFQATT and CDR2 is SNEGSKA (reference sequence). Trimming cost V 5 bases and J 0 bases; bases outside gene matches: 5. This CDR3 spans 16 amino acids. CDR3 nucleotides: TGCAGTGCTCTCAGGACTAGCGGGGCCTCCTACAATGAGCAGTTCTTC. The encoded protein is CSALRTSGASYNEQFF.

This clonotype was seen a few times. The gene calls are TRBV29-1 and TRBJ2-1, with TRBD2 identical over 8 bases. The germline CDR1 and CDR2 sequences are SQVTM and ANQGSEA. The J segment lost 11 bases and the V segment lost 7 bases, leaving 7 bases of the junction unmatched. CDR3 length: 11 amino acids. The CDR3 protein is CSAPGGLKQFF. CDR3 sequence (DNA): TGCAGCGCCCCGGGAGGGCTTAAGCAGTTCTTC.

This clonotype was observed a handful of times. CDR3 sequence (DNA): TGCGCCAGCAGCTTCGGGACTAGGGGTACTGAGCAGTTCTTC. Amino acid sequence: CASSFGTRGTEQFF. The chain carries TRBV5-1 and TRBJ2-1; TRBD2 aligns across 8 bases. V lost 2 bases and J lost 9; bases outside the gene matches: 7. The germline V gene has CDR1 SGHRS and CDR2 YFSETQ. The CDR3 is 14 residues long.

This clonotype has more than one count but fewer than ten. The J gene is TRBJ1-2, the V gene TRBV6-5; D might be TRBD1 (5 bases). Germline V gene data show CDR1 as MNHEY and CDR2 as SVGAGI. Trimming pared 0 bases from V and 4 bases from J, leaving 12 bases between. CDR3 length: 15 amino acids. For the CDR3, the DNA is TGTGCCAGCAGTTACTCGGCGGCAGGGCCCTATGGCTACACCTTC. Protein product: CASSYSAAGPYGYTF.

The V gene is TRBV12-3 or TRBV12-4, the J gene TRBJ2-7; the D gene is possibly TRBD2 (7 bases). CDR3 length: 19 amino acids. Trimming took off 7 bases at V and 0 bases at J, with 28 bases between the two ends. CDR3 sequence (DNA): TGTGCCAGCAACGAGGGGATTATGGGCGGGGGCTACTCCTCCTACGAGCAGTACTTC. Translation gives CASNEGIMGGGYSSYEQYF.

The V gene is TRBV5-1, the J gene TRBJ2-2; 11 bases match TRBD2. CDR1 SGHRS and CDR2 YFSETQ come from the germline V gene. The CDR3 is 15 amino acids. J was trimmed by 7 bases and V by 0 bases; bases with no gene match: 2. CDR3 sequence reads: CASSLGLAGLGELFF. The CDR3 DNA sequence: TGCGCCAGCAGCTTGGGACTAGCGGGACTCGGGGAGCTGTTTTTT.

There are a few counts of this clonotype. The chain couples TRBV28 to TRBJ2-7; the match to TRBD1 covers 7 bases. V gave up 5 bases and J gave up 5 bases; unmatched junction bases: 18. CDR3 length: 17 residues. Germline CDR1 MDHEN, CDR2 SYDVKM. CDR3 sequence: CASSRPLQGLSNNEQYF. The CDR3 DNA follows: TGTGCCAGCAGTCGGCCCCTACAGGGGCTCTCCAACAACGAGCAGTACTTC.

This clonotype was recorded a few times. The chain has TRBV2 and TRBJ2-1, with a possible D match to TRBD2 (6 bases). There are 11 residues in the CDR3. From germline, CDR1 is SNHLY and CDR2 FYNNEI. Trimming stripped 11 bases from V and 9 bases from J, with 14 bases between. Here the CDR3 reads CAWGDGSEQFF. CDR3 in DNA: TGTGCCTGGGGGGACGGATCTGAGCAGTTCTTC.

This clonotype was detected a few times. The rearrangement joins TRBV28 to TRBJ2-7; D is perhaps TRBD2 (5 bases). The CDR3 consists of 13 residues. Germline loops: CDR1 MDHEN, CDR2 SYDVKM. V lost 1 base, J lost 5 bases, and 9 bases lay in between. The CDR3 loop is CASSLYEGDEQYF. The CDR3 region has the DNA TGTGCCAGCAGTTTATACGAGGGCGACGAGCAGTACTTC.

This chain uses TRBV12-3 or TRBV12-4 with TRBJ1-4; the match to TRBD1 covers 7 bases. Losses at the gene ends were 0 bases for V and 7 bases for J; bases not matched to a gene: 5. The CDR3 is 15 amino acids. The CDR3 loop reads CASSLAQGVVEKLFF. The CDR3 nucleotides are TGTGCCAGCAGTTTAGCGCAGGGGGTTGTTGAAAAACTGTTTTTT.